Shown below are 12 T cell receptor beta chains from a single sample sequenced in a study of Ad26.COV2.S vaccination and SARS-CoV-2 variants. Treatment denoted: roughly 19 received Ad26.COV2.S at low or high dose, single or two shots; several received placebo; per-sample allocation not given. Samples came from day 63 after the first vaccine or placebo injection. Generated by immunoSEQ multiplex PCR, the TCRdb table keeps only in-frame clones and is missing some. The table has some 460,000 clones, 89% seen once; the top ten hold approximately 1.7%. The source material was peripheral blood, sampled in a trial of Ad26.COV2.S vaccine versus placebo. The receptors derive from a person aged 18 to 59 who received the Ad26.COV2.S COVID-19 vaccine or a placebo.

V usage is TRBV5-4 and J usage is TRBJ2-1; the D is unclear. Germline CDR1 is SGHNT and CDR2 is YYREEE (reference sequence). The CDR3 covers 15 residues. V gave up 2 bases and J gave up 0 bases, with 9 bases separating them. This CDR3 is CASSLAQSSYNEQFF. Here the CDR3 DNA reads TGTGCCAGCAGCTTAGCCCAGAGCTCCTACAATGAGCAGTTCTTC. The complete variable domain, with remaining parts taken from reference TRBV5-4 and TRBJ2-1, reads ETGVTQSPTHLIKTRGQQVTLRCSSQSGHNTVSWYQQALGQGPQFIFQYYREEENGRGNFPPRFSGLQFPNYSSELNVNALELDDSALYLCASSLAQSSYNEQFFGPGTRLTVL.

This clone was found once. The chain carries TRBV4-1 and TRBJ2-1; no definite D call. Germline V CDR1 and CDR2: MGHRA, YSYEKL. This CDR3 region has 15 residues. V was cut by 2 bases and J by 1 base, with 9 bases left in between. CDR3 amino acids: CASSQTEPSYNEQFF. CDR3 coding DNA: TGCGCCAGCAGCCAAACGGAACCATCCTACAATGAGCAGTTCTTC.

The V and J genes are TRBV29-1 and TRBJ1-3, with 7 bases fitting TRBD1. Germline V gene sequence: CDR1 SQVTM, CDR2 ANQGSEA. V shed 4 bases and J 3 bases; nucleotides not matched to a gene: 6. The CDR3 extends over 14 amino acids. The CDR3 reads CSVGKGDSGNTIYF. DNA of the CDR3: TGCAGCGTTGGGAAAGGGGACAGTGGAAACACCATATATTTT.

The chain joins TRBV11-2 to TRBJ2-1; D gene unclear. The CDR3 covers 14 residues. Germline V lookup: CDR1 SGHAT, CDR2 FQNNGV. Deletions cut 5 bases from V and 8 bases from J, with 16 bases between. CDR3 nucleotide sequence: TGTGCCAGCAGCCCCCTCCGACGGGTTCATGAGCAGTTCTTC. Protein product: CASSPLRRVHEQFF.

J is TRBJ2-3 and V is TRBV18; tentatively, D is TRBD1 (6 bases). CDR3 length: 15 residues. Germline assignment: CDR1 KGHSH and CDR2 LQKENI. With 1 base removed from V and 7 bases from J, the gap between germline ends came to 15 bases. The CDR3 bases are TGTGCCAGCTCACCACGGGGGCCTGAAGATTATACGCAGTATTTT. Translated, it gives CASSPRGPEDYTQYF.

This clone was observed once. This sequence joins TRBV9 and TRBJ2-7, with 8 nucleotides matching TRBD2. The V and J ends lost 0 bases and 3 bases, in that order; junction bases with no gene match: 2. The CDR3 is 14 residues long. The V gene's germline CDR1 is SGDLS and CDR2 YYNGEE. CDR3: CASSVAGGFYEQYF. The CDR3 coding sequence is TGTGCCAGCAGCGTAGCGGGGGGGTTCTACGAGCAGTACTTC. The variable domain in full, completed from reference TRBV9 and TRBJ2-7, reads DSGVTQTPKHLITATGQRVTLRCSPRSGDLSVYWYQQSLDQGLQFLIQYYNGEERAKGNILERFSAQQFPDLHSELNLSSLELGDSALYFCASSVAGGFYEQYFGPGTRLTVT.

J is TRBJ1-1 and V is TRBV5-1; D call uncertain. Germline V lookup: CDR1 SGHRS, CDR2 YFSETQ. V was shortened by 1 base and J by 4 bases, with 11 bases between the two germline ends. This CDR3 is 14 amino acids long. CDR3 residues: CASSLLAATTEAFF. CDR3 in DNA: TGCGCCAGCAGCTTGTTGGCAGCGACCACTGAAGCTTTCTTT.

This clone was counted once. The rearrangement joins TRBV7-8 to TRBJ1-6; tentative D call: TRBD1 (6 bases). V lost 2 bases to trimming and J lost 2 bases, with 10 bases between them. The V gene's germline CDR1 is SGHVS and CDR2 FQNEAQ. CDR3 length equals 16 residues. The CDR3 sequence is CASSLIGGAYNSPLHF. The CDR3 nucleotides are TGTGCCAGCAGCTTAATAGGGGGAGCCTATAATTCACCCCTCCACTTT.

This chain joins TRBV29-1 and TRBJ1-2; the D gene is possibly TRBD1 (5 bases). The CDR3 is 12 residues long. Germline values: CDR1 SQVTM, CDR2 ANQGSEA. The V gene lost 6 bases and the J gene lost 8 bases, with 16 bases spanning the gap. Here the CDR3 reads CSVVGQGTGYTF. For the CDR3, the DNA is TGCAGCGTCGTCGGGCAGGGAACGGGCTACACCTTC. The entire variable domain, with the rest obtained from reference TRBV29-1 and TRBJ1-2, is as follows: SAVISQKPSRDICQRGTSLTIQCQVDSQVTMMFWYRQQPGQSLTLIATANQGSEATYESGFVIDKFPISRPNLTFSTLTVSNMSPEDSSIYLCSVVGQGTGYTFGSGTRLTVV.

This chain joins TRBV5-1 and TRBJ2-5, with D perhaps TRBD1 or TRBD2 (6 bases each). Germline V gene sequence: CDR1 SGHRS, CDR2 YFSETQ. V lost 1 base to trimming and J lost 5 bases, with 15 bases between them. This CDR3 has 15 amino acids. CDR3 nucleotides: TGCGCCAGCAGCTTGTCGGGGGCGCTTAGGGAGACCCAGTACTTC. It is translated as CASSLSGALRETQYF.

The rearrangement uses TRBV5-1 and TRBJ1-2, with 10 bases that match TRBD1. After removal of 4 bases from V and 4 bases from J, the junction contained 4 bases not matched to a gene. This CDR3 spans 14 amino acids. Germline CDR1 SGHRS, CDR2 YFSETQ. In nucleotides, the CDR3 is TGCGCCAGCAGCACGACAGGGGGCGTCTATGGCTACACCTTC. Its translation: CASSTTGGVYGYTF. The variable domain in full, with the rest retrieved from reference TRBV5-1 and TRBJ1-2, is KAGVTQTPRYLIKTRGQQVTLSCSPISGHRSVSWYQQTPGQGLQFLFEYFSETQRNKGNFPGRFSGRQFSNSRSEMNVSTLELGDSALYLCASSTTGGVYGYTFGSGTRLTVV.

This sequence joins TRBV18 and TRBJ1-2, with 7 bases aligning to TRBD1. The CDR3 covers 13 residues. Per germline, CDR1 KGHSH and CDR2 LQKENI. V lost 3 bases, J lost 6 bases, and 4 bases stayed unmatched. In DNA form, the CDR3 reads TGTGCCAGCTCACCCATCGGGACAGATGGCTACACCTTC. It codes for CASSPIGTDGYTF.